Below are 18 T cell receptor beta chains sequenced from a single sample in a study of T cell clones after liver transplantation. The assay was immunoSEQ multiplex PCR, and TCRdb's table has in-frame clones only and misses some. The sample carries 40,000 to 65,000 clones, approximately 84% recorded once. The material was CD4+ T cells from blood, obtained before liver transplant. The receptors were gathered from a human donor who received a liver transplant.

This clone was found a few times. The chain recombines TRBV27 with TRBJ1-1; D is ambiguous. CDR1 is MNHEY and CDR2 is SMNVEV in the germline V gene (reference sequence). CDR3 length equals 12 residues. Trimming cost V 5 bases and J 3 bases, with 7 bases left between them. CDR3 amino acids: CASSPRHTEAFF. As DNA, the CDR3 is TGTGCCAGCAGTCCCCGACACACTGAAGCTTTCTTT.

The chain recombines TRBV4-3 with TRBJ2-1, with 13 bases matching TRBD2. The CDR3 runs 17 residues. The junction had 10 bases not matched to a gene; V was cut back by 3 bases and J by 8 bases. Per the germline V gene, CDR1 is LGHNA and CDR2 is YSLEER. DNA of the CDR3: TGCGCCAGCAGCCAGGGGAGACTAGCGGGGGGACTAGATGAGCAGTTCTTC. Encoded protein: CASSQGRLAGGLDEQFF.

J is TRBJ1-4 and V is TRBV28; unclear D gene. Germline V gives CDR1 MDHEN, CDR2 SYDVKM. V lost 10 bases and J lost 0, with 9 bases in between. The length of the CDR3 is 13 residues. CDR3 protein: CAIPDTTNEKLFF. DNA of the CDR3: TGTGCCATTCCGGATACAACTAATGAAAAACTGTTTTTT.

The chain uses TRBV6-1 and TRBJ2-5; D not certain. The germline gives CDR1 MNHNS, CDR2 SASEGT. This CDR3 is 11 amino acids long. The V end was cut by 4 bases, the J end by 5 bases, with 5 bases between. The CDR3 region is CASSVEETQYF. The DNA for the CDR3 is TGTGCCAGCAGTGTCGAGGAGACCCAGTACTTC.

The rearrangement links TRBV5-4 to TRBJ2-7; 10 positions agree with TRBD1. V shed 7 bases, J shed 3 bases, and the junction held 10 bases outside the gene matches. Germline V gene lookup returns CDR1 SGHNT and CDR2 YYREEE (reference sequence). This CDR3 comprises 15 residues. For the CDR3, the DNA is TGTGCCAGCGCCCGGTCCGGGACAGGGGTCTACGAGCAGTACTTC. Amino acid sequence: CASARSGTGVYEQYF.

This chain joins TRBV29-1 and TRBJ2-3; 9 nucleotides align to TRBD2. Germline loops: CDR1 SQVTM, CDR2 ANQGSEA. The CDR3 totals 16 residues. V dropped 6 bases and J dropped 3; count of bases not matched to a gene: 13. CDR3 DNA: TGCAGCGTAGAAATGGGGCGGGGGGGCCATACAGATACGCAGTATTTT. Translation: CSVEMGRGGHTDTQYF.

The V and J genes are TRBV6-5 and TRBJ2-3; D is uncertain. Germline values: CDR1 MNHEY, CDR2 SVGAGI. Trimming took off 7 bases at V and 4 bases at J, with 6 bases between the two ends. This CDR3 contains 11 residues. The CDR3 spells CASNYADTQYF. The CDR3 coding sequence is TGTGCCAGCAACTACGCAGATACGCAGTATTTT.

The rearrangement uses TRBV6-5 and TRBJ1-5, with D maybe TRBD1 (5 bases). The ends were cut back, 5 bases at V and 6 bases at J, with 14 bases in the middle. Germline values: CDR1 MNHEY, CDR2 SVGAGI. CDR3 length: 14 amino acids. The CDR3 spells CASSTGSGGQPQHF. CDR3 sequence (DNA): TGTGCCAGCAGTACGGGCTCTGGGGGTCAGCCCCAGCATTTT.

This clone was found once. V gene TRBV5-1 combines with J gene TRBJ2-5, with 7 nucleotides matching TRBD1. The ends lost 5 bases at V and 4 bases at J; junction bases unmatched: 5. Germline values: CDR1 SGHRS, CDR2 YFSETQ. This CDR3 is 13 amino acids long. The CDR3 spells CASRVSGGETQYF. The CDR3 DNA reads TGCGCCAGCAGAGTCTCAGGGGGAGAGACCCAGTACTTC. Full variable domain (rest looked up from reference TRBV5-1 and TRBJ2-5): KAGVTQTPRYLIKTRGQQVTLSCSPISGHRSVSWYQQTPGQGLQFLFEYFSETQRNKGNFPGRFSGRQFSNSRSEMNVSTLELGDSALYLCASRVSGGETQYFGPGTRLLVL.

CDR3 nucleotide sequence: TGTGCCAGCACCCGCGGGGTGGCTGGGGCCAACGTCCTGACTTTC. It specifies CASTRGVAGANVLTF. The chain uses TRBV7-9 and TRBJ2-6; maybe TRBD2 (6 bases). CDR1 is SEHNR, CDR2 FQNEAQ, per germline (reference sequence). The CDR3 is made up of 15 amino acids. Deletions cut 7 bases from V and 2 bases from J, with 12 bases between.

The V and J genes are TRBV14 and TRBJ2-2; D not certain. Germline lookup yields CDR1 SGHDN and CDR2 FVKESK. V shed 0 bases and J shed 6 bases, with 14 bases lying between them. The CDR3 runs to 16 residues. In DNA form, the CDR3 reads TGTGCCAGCAGCCAAGATCAGCAGGTTGGAGCCGGGGAGCTGTTTTTT. Translated, it gives CASSQDQQVGAGELFF.

The J gene is TRBJ2-1, the V gene TRBV5-1, with 11 bases fitting TRBD2. The CDR3 length is 14 residues. Germline CDR1 reads SGHRS; CDR2 reads YFSETQ. With 4 bases clipped from V and 10 bases from J, the junction kept 7 bases outside the gene matches. CDR3 nucleotides: TGCGCCAGCAGCCTGACCTTAGCGGGAGGGGAGCAGTTCTTC. Protein product: CASSLTLAGGEQFF.

J is TRBJ2-3 and V is TRBV28; tentative D call: TRBD2 (5 bases). The CDR3 is 14 residues long. With 7 bases removed from V and 6 bases from J, the gap between germline ends came to 17 bases. CDR1 MDHEN and CDR2 SYDVKM come from the germline V gene. The CDR3 nucleotides read TGTGCCAGCATCTCGCGGCAGAGGAGGGATACGCAGTATTTT. It translates to CASISRQRRDTQYF.

The chain recombines TRBV19 with TRBJ2-1; 7 bases agree with TRBD1. V dropped 2 bases and J dropped 6; count of bases not matched to a gene: 4. Germline assignment: CDR1 LNHDA and CDR2 SQIVND (reference sequence). This CDR3 contains 14 residues. CDR3 DNA sequence: TGTGCCAGTAGTATATACCGGGACAGCAATGAGCAGTTCTTC. The encoded protein is CASSIYRDSNEQFF. Supplemented by reference TRBV19 and TRBJ2-1, the full variable domain reads DGGITQSPKYLFRKEGQNVTLSCEQNLNHDAMYWYRQDPGQGLRLIYYSQIVNDFQKGDIAEGYSVSREKKESFPLTVTSAQKNPTAFYLCASSIYRDSNEQFFGPGTRLTVL.

The chain is built from TRBV29-1 and TRBJ2-3; weak D call: TRBD2 (5 bases). The CDR3 is made up of 12 amino acids. Trimming left V 5 bases short and J 4 bases short, with 10 bases between. Germline V gene lookup returns CDR1 SQVTM and CDR2 ANQGSEA. The CDR3, as DNA: TGCAGCGTTCTAGCTACCTCAGATACGCAGTATTTT. Translating it yields CSVLATSDTQYF.

J is TRBJ2-3 and V is TRBV19, with no clear D. CDR1 and CDR2 from the germline V gene are LNHDA and SQIVND (reference sequence). The CDR3 is made up of 14 amino acids. V was shortened by 7 bases and J by 1 base, with 12 bases between the two germline ends. The CDR3 bases are TGTGCCAGTACCCCCCTGGCAGGCACAGATACGCAGTATTTT. Protein product: CASTPLAGTDTQYF.

The chain couples TRBV7-9 to TRBJ2-1; 10 bases match TRBD2. Unmatched junction bases numbered 10, after V lost 5 bases and J lost 3 bases. The CDR3 consists of 17 residues. Germline V gives CDR1 SEHNR, CDR2 FQNEAQ (reference sequence). The CDR3 protein is CASSRLRGLADYNEQFF. CDR3 in DNA: TGTGCCAGCAGCCGTCTCCGAGGACTAGCGGACTACAATGAGCAGTTCTTC.

A note on this clone: At one end the junction does not follow the germline gene, possibly because of a read error. V usage is TRBV18 and J usage is TRBJ2-4; 10 nucleotides match TRBD1. CDR3 length equals 11 residues. Germline V gene sequence: CDR1 KGHSH, CDR2 LQKENI. For the CDR3, the DNA is TGTGCCAGCTCACCCGGGACAGGGGAATCGTTC. Protein product: CASSPGTGESF.